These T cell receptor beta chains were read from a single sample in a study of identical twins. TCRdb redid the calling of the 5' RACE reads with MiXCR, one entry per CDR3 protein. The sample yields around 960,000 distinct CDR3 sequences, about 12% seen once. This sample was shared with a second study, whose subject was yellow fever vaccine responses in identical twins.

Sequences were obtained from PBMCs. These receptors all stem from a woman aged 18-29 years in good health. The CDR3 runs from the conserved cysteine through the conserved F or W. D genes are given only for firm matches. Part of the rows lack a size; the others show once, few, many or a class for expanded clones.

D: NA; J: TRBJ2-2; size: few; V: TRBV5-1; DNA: TGCGCCAGCTCCGAGGGGAGAGGAGGCACCGGGGAGCTGTTTTTT; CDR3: CASSEGRGGTGELFF
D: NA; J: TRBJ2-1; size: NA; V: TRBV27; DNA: TGTGCCAGCAGTTATACGTTTGGAGGCCACAATGAGCAGTTCTTC; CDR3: CASSYTFGGHNEQFF
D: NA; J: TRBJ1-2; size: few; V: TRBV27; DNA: TGTGCCAGGCGCCCAACAGGGAGCGATGGCTACACCTTC; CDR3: CARRPTGSDGYTF
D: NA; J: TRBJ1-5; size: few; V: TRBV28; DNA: TGTGCCAGCAGCCCCCGGGGGGGATCGGGCAATCAGCCCCAGCATTTT; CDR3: CASSPRGGSGNQPQHF
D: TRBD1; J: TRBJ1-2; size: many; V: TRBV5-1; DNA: TGTGCCAGCAGTCCGGGACAGGCTTATGGCTACACCTTC; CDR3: CASSPGQAYGYTF
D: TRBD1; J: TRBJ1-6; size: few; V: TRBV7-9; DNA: TGTGCCAGCAGCTTGCGGACAGGGGGCGGCTCACCCCTCCACTTT; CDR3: CASSLRTGGGSPLHF
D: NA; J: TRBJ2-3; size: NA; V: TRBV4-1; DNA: TGCGCCAGCAGCCAAGAAATAGCTGTCGGCACAGATACGCAGTATTTT; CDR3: CASSQEIAVGTDTQYF
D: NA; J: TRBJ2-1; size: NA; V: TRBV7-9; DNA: TGTGCCAGCAGCCGACCCAGCCGGGCCTACAATGAGCAGTTCTTC; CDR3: CASSRPSRAYNEQFF
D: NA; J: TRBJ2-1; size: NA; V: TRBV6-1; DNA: TGTGCCAGCAGCTCCACGCCATCCCCGAGAGATGAGCAGTTCTTC; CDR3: CASSSTPSPRDEQFF
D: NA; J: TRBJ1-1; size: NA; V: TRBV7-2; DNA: TGTGCCAGCAGCTACCGGGACGGAGGCTTTGAAGCTTTCTTT; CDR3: CASSYRDGGFEAFF
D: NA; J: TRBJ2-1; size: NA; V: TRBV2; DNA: TGTGCCAGCAAGGAGACCTCCTACAATGAGCAGTTCTTC; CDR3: CASKETSYNEQFF
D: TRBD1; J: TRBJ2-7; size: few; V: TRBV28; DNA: TGTGCCAGCAGTTTGACAGGGGGCAGGTACGAGCAGTACTTC; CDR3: CASSLTGGRYEQYF
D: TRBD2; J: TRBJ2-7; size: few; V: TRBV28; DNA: TGTGCCAGCAGTTTAGGGCTAGGGGCGGGAGGTGCCTACGAGCAGTACTTC; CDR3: CASSLGLGAGGAYEQYF
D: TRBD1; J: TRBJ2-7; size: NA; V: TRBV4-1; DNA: TGCGCCAGCAGCCAAGCCGACAGGGGAAGCTCCTACGAGCAGTACTTC; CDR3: CASSQADRGSSYEQYF
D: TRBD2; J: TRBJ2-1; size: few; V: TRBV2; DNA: TGTGCCAGCAGTGGGGGAGGGGTGTACAATGAGCAGTTCTTC; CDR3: CASSGGGVYNEQFF
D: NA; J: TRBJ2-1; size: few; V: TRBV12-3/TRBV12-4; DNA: TGTGCCAGCAGTTACGGACACTCCTACAATGAGCAGTTCTTC; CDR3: CASSYGHSYNEQFF
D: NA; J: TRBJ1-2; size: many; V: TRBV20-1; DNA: TGCAGTGCGCTTGTCCCCCTTGTGGCTGGCTACACCTTC; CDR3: CSALVPLVAGYTF
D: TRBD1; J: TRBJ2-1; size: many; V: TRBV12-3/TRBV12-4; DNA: TGTGCCAGCAGTAAGGGACAGGGGGCGGGCAATGAGCAGTTCTTC; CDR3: CASSKGQGAGNEQFF
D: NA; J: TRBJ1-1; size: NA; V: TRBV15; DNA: TGTGCCACCGGGAGGGCGAACACTGAAGCTTTCTTT; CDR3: CATGRANTEAFF
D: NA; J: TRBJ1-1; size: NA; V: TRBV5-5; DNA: TGTGCCGGCAGCCGCGCAGGGGTCTTCACTGAAGCTTTCTTT; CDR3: CAGSRAGVFTEAFF
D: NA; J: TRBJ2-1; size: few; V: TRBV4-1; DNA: TGCGCCAGCAGCCAAGATCTGGGGGCTAGCGCTTACAATGAGCAGTTCTTC; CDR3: CASSQDLGASAYNEQFF
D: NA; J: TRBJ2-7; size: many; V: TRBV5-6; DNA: TGTGCCAGCAGCTTTGGGGGAGACGAGCAGTACTTC; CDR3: CASSFGGDEQYF
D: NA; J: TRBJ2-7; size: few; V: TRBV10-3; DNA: TGTGCCATCAGCCTCACCGGGGCAAAAACGACCTACGAGCAGTACTTC; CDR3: CAISLTGAKTTYEQYF
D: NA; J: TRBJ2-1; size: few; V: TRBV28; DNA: TGTGCCAGCAGGTGGGGGTATGAGCAGTTCTTC; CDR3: CASRWGYEQFF
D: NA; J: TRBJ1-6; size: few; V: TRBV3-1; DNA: TGTGCCAGCAGGAGGGCCGGGGATTCACCCCTCCACTTT; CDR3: CASRRAGDSPLHF
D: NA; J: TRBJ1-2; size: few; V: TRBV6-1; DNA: TGTGCCAGCAGTCGGTCCGGACTAGGGGATGGCTACACCTTC; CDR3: CASSRSGLGDGYTF
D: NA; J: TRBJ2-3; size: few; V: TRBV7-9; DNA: TGTGCCAGCAGCTTAGTCCCACAGGGTGGCACAGATACGCAGTATTTT; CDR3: CASSLVPQGGTDTQYF
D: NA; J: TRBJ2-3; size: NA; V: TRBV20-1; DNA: TGCAGTGCTAGAGTCGGGGGTGACGCAGATACGCAGTATTTT; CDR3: CSARVGGDADTQYF
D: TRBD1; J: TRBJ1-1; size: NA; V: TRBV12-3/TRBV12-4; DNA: TGTGCCAGCAGTTATGGCAGGACAGGGAACACTGAAGCTTTCTTT; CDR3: CASSYGRTGNTEAFF
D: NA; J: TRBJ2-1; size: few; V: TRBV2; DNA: TGTGCCAGCAGTGAAACGGTGACAACCTACAATGAGCAGTTCTTC; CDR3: CASSETVTTYNEQFF
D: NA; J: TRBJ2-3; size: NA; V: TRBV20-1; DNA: TGCAGTGCTAGACCCGATATAGGGAGAGGGTCAGATACGCAGTATTTT; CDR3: CSARPDIGRGSDTQYF
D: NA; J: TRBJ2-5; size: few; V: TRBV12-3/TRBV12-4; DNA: TGTGCCAGCAGTTTAGCCGTGACGAAAGAGACCCAGTACTTC; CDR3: CASSLAVTKETQYF
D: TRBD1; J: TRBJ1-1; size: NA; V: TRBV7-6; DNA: TGTGCCAGCAGCTTACAGGGGGCGGGCCACCAGAACACTGAAGCTTTCTTT; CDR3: CASSLQGAGHQNTEAFF
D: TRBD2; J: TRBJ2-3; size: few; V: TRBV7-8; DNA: TGTGCCACCAGAACCTTTGTAGCGGGGCCCAGGTTTCACGATACGCAGTATTTT; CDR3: CATRTFVAGPRFHDTQYF
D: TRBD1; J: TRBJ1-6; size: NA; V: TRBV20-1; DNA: TGCAGTGCATCCGGGACAGCGGTTTCACCCCTCCACTTT; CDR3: CSASGTAVSPLHF
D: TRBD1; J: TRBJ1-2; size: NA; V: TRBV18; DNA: TGTGCCAGCTCACCCGACAGGGGAGTTAACTATGGCTACACCTTC; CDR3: CASSPDRGVNYGYTF
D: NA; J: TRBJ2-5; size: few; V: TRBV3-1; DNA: TGTGCCAGCAGCCGAGACCGGGACAACCAAGAGACCCAGTACTTC; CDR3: CASSRDRDNQETQYF
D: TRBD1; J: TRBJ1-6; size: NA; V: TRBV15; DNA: TGTGCCACCAGCTGGGGACAGGGGCAGTCACCCCTCCACTTT; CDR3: CATSWGQGQSPLHF
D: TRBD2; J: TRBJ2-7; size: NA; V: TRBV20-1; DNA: TGCAGTGCTAGTTCTAATAAAGTGGGGACTAGAGGCTACGAGCAGTACTTC; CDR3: CSASSNKVGTRGYEQYF
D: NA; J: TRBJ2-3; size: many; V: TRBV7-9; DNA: TGTGCCAGCAGCGGCGGGACTCCAGGGAGTACGCAGTATTTT; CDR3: CASSGGTPGSTQYF
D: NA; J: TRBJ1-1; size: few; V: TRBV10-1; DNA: TGCGCCAGCAGTGAGGACCGAGGGAAAAACACTGAAGCTTTCTTT; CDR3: CASSEDRGKNTEAFF
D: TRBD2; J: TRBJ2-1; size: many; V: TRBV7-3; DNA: TGTGCCAGCAGCTTAATAGCGGGAGTTTCCTACAATGAGCAGTTCTTC; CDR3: CASSLIAGVSYNEQFF